Following are 27 T cell receptor beta chains from one sample sequenced in a study of T cell responses to AZD1222 COVID-19 vaccine. Profiled with immunoSEQ multiplex PCR; TCRdb holds only in-frame clones, not every one. Counted here are roughly 140,000 clones, around 94% occurring once; the ten biggest clones make up about a tenth. Sequenced material: peripheral blood, taken 28 days after the second AZD1222 dose. The source is an adult who received the AZD1222 COVID-19 vaccine.

The chain carries TRBV19 and TRBJ1-1, with D maybe TRBD1 (6 bases). Deletions cut 3 bases from V and 5 bases from J, with 10 bases between. This CDR3 region has 13 residues. Germline assignment: CDR1 LNHDA and CDR2 SQIVND (reference sequence). In DNA form, the CDR3 reads TGTGCCAGTAGTATCCGGGGGGCGACTGAAGCTTTCTTT. As protein: CASSIRGATEAFF.

This sequence joins TRBV5-5 and TRBJ1-1; D may be TRBD1 (6 bases). V was shortened by 0 bases and J by 1 base, with 16 bases between the two germline ends. CDR1 and CDR2 (germline): SGHKS, YYEKEE (reference sequence). This CDR3 comprises 17 residues. CDR3 protein: CASSLEGVVGGNTEAFF. As DNA, the CDR3 is TGTGCCAGCAGCTTGGAGGGGGTGGTAGGAGGGAACACTGAAGCTTTCTTT.

On this clone: Within the sample, other DNA sequences also encode this same CDR3. The rearrangement joins TRBV7-9 to TRBJ2-3; no clear D gene. The CDR3 loop spans 12 amino acids. CDR1 is SEHNR, CDR2 FQNEAQ, per germline (reference sequence). V was shortened by 5 bases and J by 0 bases, with 3 bases between the two germline ends. CDR3 loop: CASSPSTDTQYF. The CDR3 region has the DNA TGTGCCAGCAGCCCAAGCACAGATACGCAGTATTTT.

The rearrangement links TRBV19 to TRBJ2-1, with 15 bases aligning to TRBD2. J gave up 2 bases and V 3 bases, and 2 bases lay outside the gene matches. This CDR3 comprises 17 residues. CDR1 LNHDA and CDR2 SQIVND come from the germline V gene (reference sequence). The chain's CDR3 is CASSIGLAGGPYNEQFF. CDR3 bases: TGTGCCAGTAGTATCGGACTAGCGGGAGGGCCCTACAATGAGCAGTTCTTC.

The rearrangement links TRBV9 to TRBJ2-1; 11 bases align to TRBD1. CDR3 length: 16 residues. Per the germline V gene, CDR1 is SGDLS and CDR2 is YYNGEE. Trimming removed 4 bases from V and 5 bases from J; junction bases left unmatched: 8. The CDR3: CASSLTPGQGDNEQFF. For the CDR3, the DNA is TGTGCCAGCAGCCTAACTCCGGGACAGGGGGACAATGAGCAGTTCTTC.

The rearrangement links TRBV5-8 to TRBJ1-5; D uncertain. V was cut by 1 base and J by 4 bases, with 0 bases left in between. The CDR3 runs to 11 residues. Germline loops: CDR1 SGHTS, CDR2 YDEGEE. DNA of the CDR3: TGTGCCAGCAGCTTGAATCAGCCCCAGCATTTT. Amino acids: CASSLNQPQHF.

The chain carries TRBV28 and TRBJ1-2; perhaps TRBD1 as D (6 bases). Trimming cost V 4 bases and J 4 bases, with 19 bases left between them. Per germline, CDR1 MDHEN and CDR2 SYDVKM. The CDR3 has 16 residues. The CDR3 loop reads CASSSKTGNIGYGYTF. The CDR3 nucleotides read TGTGCCAGCAGTTCCAAAACAGGGAACATTGGCTATGGCTACACCTTC.

This chain links TRBV6-5 with TRBJ2-7; D is unresolved. There are 12 residues in the CDR3. Trimming removed 10 bases from V and 3 bases from J, with 13 bases in between. CDR1 is MNHEY, CDR2 SVGAGI, per germline. The CDR3 protein is CATSLSDYEQYF. Here the CDR3 DNA reads TGTGCCACGTCCCTTTCGGACTACGAGCAGTACTTC.

The chain combines TRBV14 with TRBJ2-6; D call uncertain. Germline CDR1 and CDR2: SGHDN and FVKESK. CDR3 length: 15 residues. Trimming shortened V by 4 bases and J by 6 bases, and 13 bases separated the two germline ends. CDR3 sequence: CASSPRVILANVLTF. Here the CDR3 DNA reads TGTGCCAGCAGCCCACGTGTGATTTTGGCCAACGTCCTGACTTTC.

The chain is built from TRBV7-2 and TRBJ2-7, with TRBD2 identical over 10 bases. V lost 5 bases and J lost 1; bases outside the gene matches: 5. Germline CDR1 and CDR2: SGHTA and FQGNSA. This CDR3 region has 15 residues. Here the CDR3 reads CASSHTSGISYEQYF. CDR3 coding DNA: TGTGCCAGCAGCCACACTAGCGGGATTTCCTACGAGCAGTACTTC.

The rearrangement joins TRBV27 to TRBJ1-5; the D gene is possibly TRBD1 (5 bases). Germline-derived CDR1 and CDR2 are MNHEY and SMNVEV (reference sequence). V lost 6 bases to trimming and J lost 1 base, with 13 bases between them. The CDR3 sequence is 15 residues long. The CDR3 coding sequence is TGTGCCAGCAGCGGGGGGACTGGCAGCAATCAGCCCCAGCATTTT. The encoded protein is CASSGGTGSNQPQHF.

V usage is TRBV20-1 and J usage is TRBJ2-1, with D uncertain. V was shortened by 2 bases and J by 5 bases, with 4 bases between the two germline ends. The CDR3 sequence is 11 residues long. CDR1 is DFQATT, CDR2 SNEGSKA, per germline (reference sequence). The CDR3 here is CSARQDNEQFF. CDR3 sequence (DNA): TGCAGTGCTAGACAGGACAATGAGCAGTTCTTC.

The V and J genes are TRBV6-1 and TRBJ1-2, with 12 bases that match TRBD1. CDR1 and CDR2 from the germline V gene are MNHNS and SASEGT. The CDR3 spans 17 residues. After removal of 1 base from V and 5 bases from J, the junction contained 8 bases not matched to a gene. The CDR3, as DNA: TGTGCCAGCAGTGAAGGGGACAGGGGGCCTGGCCGTTATGGCTACACCTTC. Amino acids: CASSEGDRGPGRYGYTF.

The chain combines TRBV27 with TRBJ1-6, with a weak D call TRBD1 (6 bases). Germline V gene lookup returns CDR1 MNHEY and CDR2 SMNVEV (reference sequence). This CDR3 spans 15 amino acids. V was clipped by 3 bases and J by 7 bases, with 13 bases between them. The CDR3, as DNA: TGTGCCAGCAGTTTTCTAGACAGGAGGAATTCACCCCTCCACTTT. It codes for CASSFLDRRNSPLHF.

V is TRBV24-1 and J is TRBJ1-1; D unresolved. The CDR3 runs to 12 residues. Germline V gene sequence: CDR1 KGHDR, CDR2 SFDVKD. Between the trimmed V and J ends, which lost 7 bases and 4 bases, there was a span of 9 bases. CDR3 protein: CATRDLGTEAFF. CDR3 DNA sequence: TGTGCCACCAGGGACCTGGGCACTGAAGCTTTCTTT.

The V gene is TRBV20-1, the J gene TRBJ1-5, with D uncertain. V lost 3 bases and J 6 bases, leaving 21 bases between the germline ends. The CDR3 covers 16 residues. Germline CDR1 is DFQATT and CDR2 is SNEGSKA (reference sequence). CDR3 nucleotides: TGCAGTGCTAGTGGTAACGGTGGCGGGATACCTCAGCCCCAGCATTTT. Protein: CSASGNGGGIPQPQHF.

This rearrangement joins TRBV18 to TRBJ1-5; D is ambiguous. Trimming stripped 2 bases from V and 0 bases from J, with 8 bases between. The CDR3 has 15 residues. Per germline, CDR1 KGHSH and CDR2 LQKENI. The CDR3: CASSPVGSSNQPQHF. As DNA, the CDR3 is TGTGCCAGCTCACCAGTAGGGAGTAGCAATCAGCCCCAGCATTTT.

V and J are TRBV5-6 and TRBJ2-3; TRBD2 agrees at 8 bases. J gave up 4 bases and V 4 bases, and 8 bases lay outside the gene matches. CDR3 size: 15 residues. In germline, CDR1 is SGHDT, CDR2 YYEEEE. The CDR3 region is CASSPRSGVSDTQYF. CDR3 coding DNA: TGTGCCAGCAGCCCACGTAGCGGGGTGTCAGATACGCAGTATTTT.

The chain joins TRBV7-8 to TRBJ1-2, with D unclear. CDR3 size: 16 residues. Trimming took off 1 base at V and 8 bases at J, with 20 bases between the two ends. Germline V gene lookup returns CDR1 SGHVS and CDR2 FQNEAQ. The CDR3 coding sequence is TGTGCCAGCAGCTTAGGAGCAGTCGACTCAGGAGGCGGCTACACCTTC. It encodes CASSLGAVDSGGGYTF. The full variable domain, rest sourced from reference TRBV7-8 and TRBJ1-2, is GAGVSQSPRYKVAKRGQDVALRCDPISGHVSLFWYQQALGQGPEFLTYFQNEAQLDKSGLPSDRFFAERPEGSVSTLKIQRTQQEDSAVYLCASSLGAVDSGGGYTFGSGTRLTVV.

This clone is a singleton in its sample. The chain combines TRBV7-9 with TRBJ1-4, with a possible D match to TRBD1 (5 bases). The CDR3 consists of 16 residues. The V and J ends lost 7 bases and 2 bases respectively, with 17 bases between them. Germline lookup yields CDR1 SEHNR and CDR2 FQNEAQ (reference sequence). CDR3 sequence: CASIPGRGPTNEKLFF. The DNA for the CDR3 is TGTGCCAGCATCCCGGGACGGGGACCGACTAATGAAAAACTGTTTTTT.

J is TRBJ2-7 and V is TRBV5-6, with 14 bases fitting TRBD2. Germline V gene sequence: CDR1 SGHDT, CDR2 YYEEEE. V lost 4 bases and J lost 4; bases outside the gene matches: 7. There are 16 residues in the CDR3. CDR3 protein: CASSGGTSGSRYEQYF. The CDR3 nucleotides read TGTGCCAGCAGCGGGGGGACTAGCGGGAGCAGGTACGAGCAGTACTTC.

The chain links TRBV2 to TRBJ1-1; 7 bases map to TRBD1. Germline trimming cut 6 bases from V and 0 bases from J; bases unmatched to any gene: 13. Germline V gene sequence: CDR1 SNHLY, CDR2 FYNNEI. CDR3 length: 17 amino acids. The CDR3 sequence: CASRSTGTTGMNTEAFF. The CDR3 DNA reads TGTGCCAGCAGGTCCACCGGAACGACAGGGATGAACACTGAAGCTTTCTTT.

This clone was observed once. This same CDR3 is encoded by further DNA sequences in the sample. The V and J genes are TRBV28 and TRBJ1-5, with 7 positions matching TRBD1. The J segment lost 4 bases and the V segment lost 2 bases, leaving 2 bases of the junction unmatched. The CDR3 covers 14 residues. The germline V gene encodes CDR1 MDHEN and CDR2 SYDVKM. Here the CDR3 reads CASSLGDSNQPQHF. The CDR3 region has the DNA TGTGCCAGCAGTTTAGGGGACAGTAATCAGCCCCAGCATTTT.

The genes are TRBV23-1 and TRBJ2-1; D perhaps matches TRBD1 (6 bases). TRBV23-1 is known as an ORF, though its function is uncertain. The V end lost 2 bases, the J end lost 5 bases, and 13 bases lay between the germline ends. The CDR3 loop spans 15 amino acids. The CDR3 here is CASSQSLGHHNEQFF. CDR3 bases: TGCGCCAGCAGTCAAAGCTTGGGACACCACAATGAGCAGTTCTTC.

The gene calls are TRBV11-2 and TRBJ1-5, with D possibly matching TRBD1 (6 bases). The ends were cut back, 5 bases at V and 10 bases at J, with 12 bases in the middle. This CDR3 is 12 amino acids long. Germline V gene sequence: CDR1 SGHAT, CDR2 FQNNGV. CDR3 region: CASSQPGQPQHF. The CDR3 DNA reads TGTGCCAGCAGCCAACCGGGACAACCCCAGCATTTT.

This chain links TRBV9 with TRBJ2-3; D ambiguous. Germline V gene data show CDR1 as SGDLS and CDR2 as YYNGEE. The CDR3 has 11 residues. Trimming removed 2 bases from V and 6 bases from J, with 4 bases in between. In nucleotides, the CDR3 is TGTGCCAGCAGCGTGTATGATACGCAGTATTTT. It is translated as CASSVYDTQYF.

This chain uses TRBV2 with TRBJ2-3, with 11 bases identical to TRBD2. The trim removed 5 bases at V and 5 bases at J, leaving 6 bases unmatched. The CDR3 extends over 15 amino acids. Germline V gene data show CDR1 as SNHLY and CDR2 as FYNNEI. CDR3 nucleotide sequence: TGTGCCAGCAGTAAACTAGCGGGAGTGGGAGATACGCAGTATTTT. The encoded protein is CASSKLAGVGDTQYF.